One and the same sample provided the 21 T cell receptor beta chains below, sequenced in a study of a mutant IDH1 vaccine in newly diagnosed glioma. Their antigens are not known. Described time point: week 23, last vaccination. Doses consisted of 300 ug of mutant IDH1 20-mer peptide each, paired with topical imiquimod. Repertoires were generated with immunoSEQ multiplex PCR, while TCRdb's copy carries only in-frame clones and drops some. The sample has about 43,000 clones, approximately 84% seen once; the top ten hold about 2.2%. The sequencing used PBMCs, collected from a glioma patient whose treatment included an IDH1 peptide vaccine. The receptors derive from a woman in her late teens or twenties with glioma. Some clones in this sample may be carry-over from other donors' samples.

The chain uses TRBV9 and TRBJ2-1; 9 positions match TRBD2. The CDR3 is 15 residues long. Germline V gene sequence: CDR1 SGDLS, CDR2 YYNGEE. V was pared by 3 bases and J by 5 bases, with 6 bases of the junction left unmatched. The CDR3 sequence: CASSDGGRANNEQFF. The CDR3 DNA reads TGTGCCAGCAGCGATGGCGGGAGGGCCAACAATGAGCAGTTCTTC. The complete variable domain, with remaining parts taken from reference TRBV9 and TRBJ2-1, reads DSGVTQTPKHLITATGQRVTLRCSPRSGDLSVYWYQQSLDQGLQFLIQYYNGEERAKGNILERFSAQQFPDLHSELNLSSLELGDSALYFCASSDGGRANNEQFFGPGTRLTVL.

CDR3 DNA sequence: TGTGCCAGCACTACATCGCGCACCGGGGAGCTGTTTTTT. It codes for CASTTSRTGELFF. The V gene is TRBV6-1, the J gene TRBJ2-2; D call uncertain. Germline V lookup: CDR1 MNHNS, CDR2 SASEGT. The CDR3 covers 13 residues. The V and J ends lost 7 bases and 4 bases respectively, with 10 bases between them.

The chain recombines TRBV7-9 with TRBJ1-4, with D perhaps matching TRBD1 (5 bases). Per germline, CDR1 SEHNR and CDR2 FQNEAQ (reference sequence). CDR3 length: 16 residues. The V gene lost 4 bases and the J gene lost 3 bases, with 15 bases spanning the gap. Here the CDR3 reads CASSSPLGDANEKLFF. The CDR3 region has the DNA TGTGCCAGCAGCTCCCCTTTAGGGGATGCTAATGAAAAACTGTTTTTT.

The V and J genes are TRBV21-1 and TRBJ2-7; the table names TRBD2, a call not compared with the DNA. TRBV21-1 is a pseudogene locus. CDR3 length: 12 residues. CDR3 protein: CASEGRQYEQYF. CDR3 coding DNA: TGTGCCAGCGAGGGTAGGCAGTACGAGCAGTACTTC.

The chain carries TRBV21-1 and TRBJ1-4. TRBV21-1 represents a pseudogene. This CDR3 is 16 amino acids long. In DNA, the CDR3 is TGTGCCAGCAGCAGAGACATCAGCGCCTCAAATGAAAAACTGTTTTTT. Translating gives CASSRDISASNEKLFF.

The rearrangement uses TRBV2 and TRBJ2-1; D may be TRBD1 (6 bases). This CDR3 has 13 residues. Germline V gives CDR1 SNHLY, CDR2 FYNNEI. V lost 4 bases, J lost 5 bases, and 9 bases lay in between. In DNA form, the CDR3 reads TGTGCCAGCAGTGTCGGACAGAACAATGAGCAGTTCTTC. Translating it yields CASSVGQNNEQFF.

As for this clone: Mismatch with germline at one junction end may stem from a read error. The chain links TRBV20-1 to TRBJ1-2, with D maybe TRBD1 (6 bases). CDR1 and CDR2 from the germline V gene are DFQATT and SNEGSKA (reference sequence). The CDR3 is 9 amino acids. DNA of the CDR3: TGCAGTGCTAGAGACAGGGGATCCTTC. It codes for CSARDRGSF.

This sequence joins TRBV7-6 and TRBJ1-5; D is ambiguous. In germline, CDR1 is SGHVS, CDR2 FNYEAQ. Trimming pared 1 base from V and 9 bases from J, leaving 10 bases between. The CDR3 length is 13 residues. The CDR3 is CASSLGVGSPQHF. The DNA for the CDR3 is TGTGCCAGCAGCTTAGGTGTGGGGTCGCCCCAGCATTTT.

The V and J genes are TRBV2 and TRBJ2-5; D is unclear. Looked up from germline, CDR1 is SNHLY and CDR2 is FYNNEI. With 3 bases removed from V and 5 bases from J, the gap between germline ends came to 16 bases. The CDR3 has 15 amino acids. DNA of the CDR3: TGTGCCAGCAGTGAGAACAGTCTACCGAGGGAGACCCAGTACTTC. Amino acid sequence: CASSENSLPRETQYF. Full variable domain (missing parts from reference TRBV2 and TRBJ2-5): EPEVTQTPSHQVTQMGQEVILRCVPISNHLYFYWYRQILGQKVEFLVSFYNNEISEKSEIFDDQFSVERPDGSNFTLKIRSTKLEDSAMYFCASSENSLPRETQYFGPGTRLLVL.

This chain links TRBV9 with TRBJ1-2; tentatively, D is TRBD1 (6 bases). The V and J ends lost 0 bases and 2 bases respectively, with 17 bases between them. Germline-derived CDR1 and CDR2 are SGDLS and YYNGEE. This CDR3 contains 17 residues. CDR3 in amino acids: CASSVAKTGQGNYGYTF. Here the CDR3 DNA reads TGTGCCAGCAGCGTAGCGAAGACGGGGCAGGGGAACTATGGCTACACCTTC.

The chain links TRBV5-4 to TRBJ2-2; TRBD1 agrees at 8 bases. The J segment lost 5 bases and the V segment lost 4 bases, leaving 7 bases of the junction unmatched. Germline CDR1 and CDR2: SGHNT and YYREEE (reference sequence). The CDR3 runs 15 residues. The CDR3 bases are TGTGCCAGCAGCATAGGGACAGGTGGGACCGGGGAGCTGTTTTTT. It is translated as CASSIGTGGTGELFF.

The chain has TRBV27 and TRBJ1-1; TRBD1 agrees at 8 bases. Germline values: CDR1 MNHEY, CDR2 SMNVEV (reference sequence). The CDR3 covers 16 residues. V gave up 0 bases and J gave up 4 bases; unmatched junction bases: 7. CDR3 sequence (DNA): TGTGCCAGCAGTTTATCACAGGGGGATGTGGGCACTGAAGCTTTCTTT. Protein sequence: CASSLSQGDVGTEAFF.

The rearrangement joins TRBV15 to TRBJ2-2, with D perhaps TRBD1 (5 bases). The V gene's germline CDR1 is LNHNV and CDR2 YYDKDF (reference sequence). V gave up 1 base and J gave up 1 base, with 10 bases separating them. The length of the CDR3 is 16 residues. This CDR3 reads CATSRGPQENTGELFF. The CDR3 DNA follows: TGTGCCACCAGCAGAGGACCACAGGAGAACACCGGGGAGCTGTTTTTT.

The chain combines TRBV9 with TRBJ2-1; 13 bases map to TRBD2. The CDR3 contains 14 residues. Trimming cost V 7 bases and J 5 bases; bases outside gene matches: 3. Germline CDR1 is SGDLS and CDR2 is YYNGEE. This chain's CDR3 is CASQGTSGNNEQFF. CDR3 coding DNA: TGTGCCAGCCAAGGGACTAGCGGGAACAATGAGCAGTTCTTC.

The chain has TRBV6-1 and TRBJ1-2, with D possibly matching TRBD1 (5 bases). Germline V CDR1 and CDR2: MNHNS, SASEGT. The CDR3 sequence is 16 residues long. The V end was cut by 3 bases, the J end by 1 base, with 15 bases between. In nucleotides, the CDR3 is TGTGCCAGCAGTGACGCCGGGCCGGGGGATAACTATGGCTACACCTTC. This gives the protein CASSDAGPGDNYGYTF.

CDR3 in amino acids: CSVAGTRSGSNYGYTF. The CDR3 coding sequence is TGCAGCGTCGCCGGGACACGGTCGGGATCTAACTATGGCTACACCTTC. The chain links TRBV29-1 to TRBJ1-2; D is possibly TRBD1 (6 bases). Per germline, CDR1 SQVTM and CDR2 ANQGSEA. Trimming cost V 6 bases and J 0 bases, with 20 bases left between them. This CDR3 is built from 16 residues.

The chain carries TRBV7-2 and TRBJ2-4, with 9 bases lining up with TRBD1. V was pared by 4 bases and J by 3 bases, with 1 base of the junction left unmatched. The CDR3 sequence is 14 residues long. Per the germline V gene, CDR1 is SGHTA and CDR2 is FQGNSA. Here the CDR3 reads CASSSGQGKNIQYF. Here the CDR3 DNA reads TGTGCCAGCAGCTCGGGACAGGGCAAAAACATTCAGTACTTC.

The rearrangement links TRBV25-1 to TRBJ1-1; D is perhaps TRBD1 (6 bases). This CDR3 comprises 14 residues. Germline V gene sequence: CDR1 MGHDK, CDR2 SYGVNS. V shed 7 bases and J shed 11 bases, with 23 bases lying between them. In DNA, the CDR3 is TGTGCCAGCAAACCAACAGGGTTCCAACCCCCCGCTTTCTTT. Amino acids: CASKPTGFQPPAFF.

V is TRBV5-1 and J is TRBJ2-1; the match to TRBD2 covers 14 bases. The CDR3 extends over 16 amino acids. V lost 4 bases to trimming and J lost 6 bases; unmatched junction nucleotides: 6. Germline values: CDR1 SGHRS, CDR2 YFSETQ. CDR3 amino acids: CASSPRGTSGGNEQFF. The DNA of the CDR3 is TGCGCCAGCAGCCCTCGTGGGACTAGCGGGGGCAATGAGCAGTTCTTC.

The chain carries TRBV7-8 and TRBJ2-1, with 8 bases lining up with TRBD2. The CDR3 is 16 amino acids. With V trimmed by 1 base and J by 6 bases, 8 bases remained unmatched. Germline values: CDR1 SGHVS, CDR2 FQNEAQ. The CDR3 protein is CASSLVSGGGRNEQFF. DNA for the CDR3: TGTGCCAGCAGCTTAGTCTCGGGGGGGGGCCGCAATGAGCAGTTCTTC.

This clone was observed a few times. This rearrangement joins TRBV4-1 to TRBJ1-5; perhaps TRBD1 as D (6 bases). V was pared by 4 bases and J by 5 bases, with 18 bases between. Per germline, CDR1 MGHRA and CDR2 YSYEKL. The CDR3 totals 16 residues. The CDR3 sequence is CASSPLGEGVYQPQHF. The DNA for the CDR3 is TGCGCCAGCAGCCCTCTGGGGGAGGGGGTATATCAGCCCCAGCATTTT.